Presented here are 8 T cell receptor beta chains from one specimen sequenced in a study of OX40 agonist ivuxolimab in advanced cancers. Assay used: immunoSEQ multiplex PCR; TCRdb lists only in-frame clones, some missing. The table has about 95,000 clones, roughly nine tenths seen once. The sequencing here drew on CD4+ or CD8+ T cells sorted from blood, taken in a trial of the OX40 agonist ivuxolimab. Receptors originate from an adult with an advanced solid tumor such as melanoma, head and neck, liver or kidney cancer.

V gene TRBV18 combines with J gene TRBJ1-2; D is uncertain. CDR1 KGHSH and CDR2 LQKENI come from the germline V gene. The CDR3 covers 14 residues. Trimming pared 0 bases from V and 7 bases from J, leaving 12 bases between. The CDR3 region is CASSPPSWVGGYTF. CDR3 DNA: TGTGCCAGCTCACCACCAAGCTGGGTCGGTGGCTACACCTTC.

The chain combines TRBV6-1 with TRBJ1-1; D is unclear. V was shortened by 5 bases and J by 1 base, with 8 bases between the two germline ends. This CDR3 is 13 amino acids long. The V gene's germline CDR1 is MNHNS and CDR2 SASEGT. The CDR3 sequence is CASSYTGNTEAFF. The CDR3 DNA follows: TGTGCCAGCAGTTATACCGGGAACACTGAAGCTTTCTTT.

This clone turned up a few times. The V call is TRBV19, the J call TRBJ2-5; D unclear. CDR1 and CDR2 (germline): LNHDA, SQIVND (reference sequence). The ends were cut back, 1 base at V and 1 base at J, with 7 bases in the middle. The CDR3 extends over 14 amino acids. CDR3 sequence (DNA): TGTGCCAGTAGTATAGGAACCCTCCAAGAGACCCAGTACTTC. Its protein is CASSIGTLQETQYF. The full variable domain, rest sourced from reference TRBV19 and TRBJ2-5, is DGGITQSPKYLFRKEGQNVTLSCEQNLNHDAMYWYRQDPGQGLRLIYYSQIVNDFQKGDIAEGYSVSREKKESFPLTVTSAQKNPTAFYLCASSIGTLQETQYFGPGTRLLVL.

The J gene is TRBJ2-3, the V gene TRBV7-9; 7 nucleotides align to TRBD2. CDR1 is SEHNR, CDR2 FQNEAQ, per germline (reference sequence). V lost 5 bases, J lost 6 bases, and 8 bases stayed unmatched. This CDR3 region has 14 residues. The chain's CDR3 is CASSLSGIADTQYF. In DNA form, the CDR3 reads TGTGCCAGCAGCCTGAGCGGGATCGCCGATACGCAGTATTTT.

This chain uses TRBV10-3 with TRBJ1-2; D remains unclear. Trimming took 4 bases from V and 0 from J, leaving 12 bases between them. The V gene's germline CDR1 is ENHRY and CDR2 SYGVKD. This CDR3 has 15 amino acids. The CDR3 DNA reads as TGTGCCATCAGTGGACAAATATCCACTAACTATGGCTACACCTTC. It codes for CAISGQISTNYGYTF.

This chain uses TRBV6-6 with TRBJ2-1; D is uncertain. Looked up from germline, CDR1 is MNHNY and CDR2 is SVGAGI (reference sequence). CDR3 length: 14 residues. Trimming took off 0 bases at V and 6 bases at J, with 9 bases between the two ends. CDR3 in DNA: TGTGCCAGCAGTTACTCCCCATTTGGCAATGAGCAGTTCTTC. This encodes CASSYSPFGNEQFF.

This clone was picked up one time. The chain is built from TRBV28 and TRBJ1-2; the D gene is possibly TRBD1 (5 bases). The CDR3 totals 15 residues. CDR1 is MDHEN and CDR2 is SYDVKM in the germline V gene. Deletions cut 6 bases from V and 8 bases from J, with 22 bases between. The CDR3 here is CASRPAGFSLAGYTF. The CDR3 nucleotides read TGTGCCAGCAGACCGGCAGGGTTTAGCCTGGCGGGCTACACCTTC.

This clone was detected once. The chain employs TRBV18 and TRBJ2-5; a possible D gene is TRBD1 (6 bases). Deletions cut 1 base from V and 4 bases from J, with 13 bases between. CDR3 size: 15 residues. Germline V lookup: CDR1 KGHSH, CDR2 LQKENI. Written as DNA, the CDR3 is TGTGCCAGCTCACCACGTCAGGGGTCCCGAGAGACCCAGTACTTC. Translated, it gives CASSPRQGSRETQYF.